Shown below are 23 T cell receptor beta chains from a single sample sequenced in a study of blood T cells in healthy people across ages. Next came a second PCR, run for about 6 to 12 cycles, which used a sample-barcoded 5' primer along with a J-beta primer mix. TCRdb re-analysed the 5' RACE reads in MiXCR, keeping a single row per CDR3 protein. The table includes almost 800,000 distinct CDR3 sequences, more than 45% detected once. What was sequenced was blood. These receptor sequences come from a man aged 25 to 40 in good health.

This sequence joins TRBV6-5 and TRBJ1-2; 10 positions match TRBD1. Germline CDR1 and CDR2: MNHEY and SVGAGI. Losses at the gene ends were 0 bases for V and 3 bases for J; bases not matched to a gene: 10. The CDR3 consists of 18 residues. CDR3 bases: TGTGCCAGCAGTTACTCGATCCCGGGACAGGGGCTGGACTATGGCTACACCTTC. Translation gives CASSYSIPGQGLDYGYTF.

This clonotype was detected ten times or more. The chain is built from TRBV2 and TRBJ1-4; the D is unclear. Trimming removed 8 bases at V and 0 bases at J, with 13 bases between. The CDR3 has 15 amino acids. Looked up from germline, CDR1 is SNHLY and CDR2 is FYNNEI. The CDR3, as DNA: TGTGCCAGCCTACTGGGATGGGCAACTAATGAAAAACTGTTTTTT. Protein product: CASLLGWATNEKLFF.

The gene calls are TRBV7-2 and TRBJ1-4; D remains ambiguous. Germline V gives CDR1 SGHTA, CDR2 FQGNSA. This CDR3 has 13 residues. The ends were cut back, 8 bases at V and 6 bases at J, with 13 bases in the middle. CDR3 in DNA: TGTGCCAGCCGAGACAACTACCATGAAAAACTGTTTTTT. Residues: CASRDNYHEKLFF.

This clonotype was seen only a few times. V is TRBV7-9 and J is TRBJ2-4; TRBD2 is a possible D gene (5 bases). This CDR3 spans 14 amino acids. V dropped 5 bases and J dropped 2 bases, with 10 bases sitting between them. The germline V gene encodes CDR1 SEHNR and CDR2 FQNEAQ (reference sequence). In DNA, the CDR3 is TGTGCCAGCAGCCCGCGGGCCTCCAAAAACATTCAGTACTTC. This gives the protein CASSPRASKNIQYF.

The chain links TRBV6-1 to TRBJ2-4; no firm D call. Germline V lookup: CDR1 MNHNS, CDR2 SASEGT. V was trimmed by 10 bases and J by 0 bases, leaving 16 bases between them. The CDR3 is 15 residues long. CDR3 loop: CATSRRTLAKNIQYF. CDR3 coding DNA: TGTGCCACTTCTCGGCGCACACTAGCCAAAAACATTCAGTACTTC.

The rearrangement uses TRBV7-2 and TRBJ2-1; 12 nucleotides match TRBD2. This CDR3 has 18 residues. V gave up 5 bases and J gave up 0 bases; unmatched junction bases: 8. Germline V gene lookup returns CDR1 SGHTA and CDR2 FQGNSA. The DNA of the CDR3 is TGTGCCAGCAGCCCTTCCCGGACTAGCGGGAACTCCTACAATGAGCAGTTCTTC. This encodes CASSPSRTSGNSYNEQFF.

The chain joins TRBV18 to TRBJ2-1; possibly TRBD1 or TRBD2 for D (5 bases each). Germline V lookup: CDR1 KGHSH, CDR2 LQKENI. Trimming took 2 bases from V and 0 from J, leaving 14 bases between them. The CDR3 is 17 residues long. This CDR3 reads CASSPLAGDSSYNEQFF. In nucleotides, the CDR3 is TGTGCCAGCTCACCATTGGCGGGCGACAGCTCCTACAATGAGCAGTTCTTC.

This clonotype came up a few times. The V gene is TRBV20-1, the J gene TRBJ1-2, with D possibly being TRBD1 (6 bases). V was pared by 6 bases and J by 8 bases, with 19 bases between. CDR1 and CDR2 from the germline V gene are DFQATT and SNEGSKA (reference sequence). CDR3 length: 13 residues. The CDR3 DNA reads TGCAGTGCCAAGGGACAAGGGAGGAACGGCTACACCTTC. Protein product: CSAKGQGRNGYTF.

This clonotype has more than one count but fewer than ten. This sequence joins TRBV5-1 and TRBJ2-4, with 8 bases matching TRBD1. Germline V gives CDR1 SGHRS, CDR2 YFSETQ. Trimming cost V 7 bases and J 13 bases; bases outside gene matches: 22. The CDR3 is 16 residues long. In DNA form, the CDR3 reads TGCGCCAGCCGGAGAATCCCGGACAGGGTTTCTGTTAGGCAGTACTTC. Translated, it gives CASRRIPDRVSVRQYF.

This clonotype was recorded a few times. CDR3 DNA sequence: TGTGCCAGCAGCCTACAGGGAAACGAAGAGACCCAGTACTTC. It is translated as CASSLQGNEETQYF. V gene TRBV7-2 combines with J gene TRBJ2-5, with a weak D call TRBD1 (6 bases). Germline V CDR1 and CDR2: SGHTA, FQGNSA. This CDR3 contains 14 residues. V lost 5 bases to trimming and J lost 3 bases, with 13 bases between them.

The genes are TRBV5-1 and TRBJ1-2; possible D gene TRBD1, 5 bases. The CDR3 totals 13 residues. Germline CDR1 SGHRS, CDR2 YFSETQ. V dropped 4 bases and J dropped 8 bases, with 15 bases sitting between them. CDR3 loop: CASSIDSFEGYTF. The CDR3 DNA reads TGCGCCAGCAGCATAGACAGTTTTGAGGGCTACACCTTC.

The chain recombines TRBV29-1 with TRBJ2-4; 9 nucleotides align to TRBD2. The trim removed 4 bases at V and 8 bases at J, leaving 9 bases unmatched. Germline V gene sequence: CDR1 SQVTM, CDR2 ANQGSEA. The CDR3 loop spans 14 amino acids. Here the CDR3 DNA reads TGCAGCGTTGCTAGCGGGATGCCTGGGGACATTCAGTACTTC. Amino acids: CSVASGMPGDIQYF. The variable domain in full, completed from reference TRBV29-1 and TRBJ2-4, reads SAVISQKPSRDICQRGTSLTIQCQVDSQVTMMFWYRQQPGQSLTLIATANQGSEATYESGFVIDKFPISRPNLTFSTLTVSNMSPEDSSIYLCSVASGMPGDIQYFGAGTRLSVL.

This clonotype was seen a handful of times. The chain carries TRBV7-2 and TRBJ2-1, with a weak D call TRBD2 (5 bases). The CDR3 is 15 residues long. Germline V gene sequence: CDR1 SGHTA, CDR2 FQGNSA. V gave up 3 bases and J gave up 4 bases, with 13 bases separating them. The CDR3: CASSFLGAEYNEQFF. DNA of the CDR3: TGTGCCAGCAGCTTTTTGGGAGCGGAATACAATGAGCAGTTCTTC. The whole variable domain, remainder taken from reference TRBV7-2 and TRBJ2-1, is GAGVSQSPSNKVTEKGKDVELRCDPISGHTALYWYRQSLGQGLEFLIYFQGNSAPDKSGLPSDRFSAERTGGSVSTLTIQRTQQEDSAVYLCASSFLGAEYNEQFFGPGTRLTVL.

The CDR3 sequence: CASAPQGLGQPQHF. The CDR3 nucleotides read TGTGCCAGCGCGCCACAGGGTTTGGGTCAGCCCCAGCATTTT. The J gene is TRBJ1-5, the V gene TRBV19; the D gene is possibly TRBD1 (6 bases). V lost 9 bases and J 6 bases, leaving 18 bases between the germline ends. The CDR3 sequence is 14 residues long. Germline V CDR1 and CDR2: LNHDA, SQIVND (reference sequence). Combining the CDR3 with reference TRBV19 and TRBJ1-5 gives the whole variable domain DGGITQSPKYLFRKEGQNVTLSCEQNLNHDAMYWYRQDPGQGLRLIYYSQIVNDFQKGDIAEGYSVSREKKESFPLTVTSAQKNPTAFYLCASAPQGLGQPQHFGDGTRLSIL.

This clonotype was recorded only once. The V gene is TRBV11-2, the J gene TRBJ2-3, with 10 bases aligning to TRBD2. The germline V gene has CDR1 SGHAT and CDR2 FQNNGV. J gave up 2 bases and V 3 bases, and 11 bases lay outside the gene matches. The CDR3 extends over 18 amino acids. The CDR3 spells CASSFLYGLAESTDTQYF. The CDR3 bases are TGTGCCAGCAGCTTTCTTTATGGACTAGCGGAGTCCACAGATACGCAGTATTTT.

The chain employs TRBV6-1 and TRBJ1-2; TRBD1 is a possible D gene (5 bases). Trimming took off 3 bases at V and 3 bases at J, with 11 bases between the two ends. This CDR3 is 14 amino acids long. CDR1 is MNHNS and CDR2 is SASEGT in the germline V gene. The CDR3 spells CASSERGGDYGYTF. As DNA, the CDR3 is TGTGCCAGCAGTGAGCGGGGGGGAGACTATGGCTACACCTTC.

Worth noting for this clonotype: One end of the junction is discordant with germline, which a read error may explain. The CDR3 protein is CASRPGTGGDYGHTF. DNA for the CDR3: TGTGCCAGCAGACCCGGGACAGGGGGCGACTATGGCCACACCTTC. The rearrangement links TRBV6-5 to TRBJ1-2; 12 nucleotides line up with TRBD1. The CDR3 covers 15 residues. Germline CDR1 reads MNHEY; CDR2 reads SVGAGI.

The chain joins TRBV9 to TRBJ2-2; D ambiguous. Per germline, CDR1 SGDLS and CDR2 YYNGEE. This CDR3 is 14 amino acids long. V was trimmed by 0 bases and J by 6 bases, leaving 9 bases between them. CDR3 loop: CASSVGRTPGELFF. The DNA for the CDR3 is TGTGCCAGCAGCGTAGGAAGGACCCCCGGGGAGCTGTTTTTT.

This chain connects TRBV15 to TRBJ2-2; D is undetermined. With 0 bases removed from V and 6 bases from J, the gap between germline ends came to 8 bases. The germline V gene encodes CDR1 LNHNV and CDR2 YYDKDF (reference sequence). This CDR3 is built from 14 residues. CDR3 in amino acids: CATSRDRRSGELFF. In DNA, the CDR3 is TGTGCCACCAGCAGAGATCGAAGGTCCGGGGAGCTGTTTTTT. The complete variable domain, with remaining parts taken from reference TRBV15 and TRBJ2-2, reads DAMVIQNPRYQVTQFGKPVTLSCSQTLNHNVMYWYQQKSSQAPKLLFHYYDKDFNNEADTPDNFQSRRPNTSFCFLDIRSPGLGDTAMYLCATSRDRRSGELFFGEGSRLTVL.

The chain has TRBV7-2 and TRBJ1-2, with D perhaps matching TRBD1 (6 bases). The germline gives CDR1 SGHTA, CDR2 FQGNSA. This CDR3 region has 16 residues. V lost 0 bases and J 4 bases, leaving 15 bases between the germline ends. CDR3 bases: TGTGCCAGCAGCTTAGCGGGGGGGGCCTTTACCTATGGCTACACCTTC. It yields the protein CASSLAGGAFTYGYTF.

The V gene is TRBV7-2, the J gene TRBJ2-3, with D maybe TRBD2 (6 bases). The V gene's germline CDR1 is SGHTA and CDR2 FQGNSA. The length of the CDR3 is 13 residues. Between the trimmed V and J ends, which lost 3 bases and 4 bases, there was a span of 8 bases. The CDR3 protein is CASSLTRSDTQYF. The DNA of the CDR3 is TGTGCCAGCAGCTTGACTAGGTCAGATACGCAGTATTTT. Using reference TRBV7-2 and TRBJ2-3 for the parts outside the CDR3, the full variable domain is GAGVSQSPSNKVTEKGKDVELRCDPISGHTALYWYRQSLGQGLEFLIYFQGNSAPDKSGLPSDRFSAERTGGSVSTLTIQRTQQEDSAVYLCASSLTRSDTQYFGPGTRLTVL.

V gene TRBV6-6 combines with J gene TRBJ2-1, with 8 bases matching TRBD2. V gave up 5 bases and J gave up 4 bases; unmatched junction bases: 4. The CDR3 loop spans 14 amino acids. Germline CDR1 is MNHNY and CDR2 is SVGAGI (reference sequence). The CDR3 sequence is CASSASGGYNEQFF. The CDR3, as DNA: TGTGCCAGCAGTGCCAGCGGGGGTTACAATGAGCAGTTCTTC.

The chain links TRBV5-1 to TRBJ1-2; D unresolved. V lost 1 base and J 8 bases, leaving 21 bases between the germline ends. The CDR3 runs 16 residues. The V gene's germline CDR1 is SGHRS and CDR2 YFSETQ. Here the CDR3 DNA reads TGCGCCAGCAGCTTGAGGCCGGGGTGGAATCCTTACGGCTACACCTTC. The encoded protein is CASSLRPGWNPYGYTF.